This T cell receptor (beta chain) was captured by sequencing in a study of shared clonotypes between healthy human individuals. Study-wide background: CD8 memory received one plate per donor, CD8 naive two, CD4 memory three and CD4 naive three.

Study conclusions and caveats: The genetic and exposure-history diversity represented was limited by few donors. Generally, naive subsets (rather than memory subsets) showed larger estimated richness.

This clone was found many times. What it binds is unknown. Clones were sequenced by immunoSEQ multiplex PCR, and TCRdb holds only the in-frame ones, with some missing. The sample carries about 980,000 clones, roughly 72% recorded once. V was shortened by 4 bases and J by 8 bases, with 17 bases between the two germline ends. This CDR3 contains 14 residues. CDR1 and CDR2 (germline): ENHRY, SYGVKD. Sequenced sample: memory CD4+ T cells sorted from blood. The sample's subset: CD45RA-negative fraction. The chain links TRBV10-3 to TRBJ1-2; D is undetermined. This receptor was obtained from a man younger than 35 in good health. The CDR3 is CAISVGKATGGYTF. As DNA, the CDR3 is TGTGCCATCAGTGTTGGGAAGGCCACGGGGGGCTACACCTTC.